This T cell receptor beta chain was recovered during a study of blood T cell repertoires in COVID-19. As for the study in general: From the United States, Italy and Spain came samples of acute and convalescent COVID-19. The cDNA or gDNA used as material had been derived from T cells, B-cell-depleted T cells, or PBMCs.

The method was immunoSEQ multiplex PCR; TCRdb's version includes in-frame clones alone and lacks a portion of them. The table includes around 300,000 clones, around 84% detected once. Germline-derived CDR1 and CDR2 are LGHNA and YNFKEQ. V was pared by 3 bases and J by 2 bases, with 14 bases between. The CDR3 totals 15 residues. Cohort 3 donors counted as recovered after two negative PCRs, clearance, or resolved symptoms. The sample taken for sequencing was PBMCs or T cells enriched from blood (not recorded which). This chain links TRBV4-2 with TRBJ2-7, with D uncertain. The TCR originated in a woman aged 50 to 65 who had recovered from COVID-19. The CDR3 reads CASSQVLSRTYEQYF. CDR3 sequence (DNA): TGTGCCAGCAGCCAGGTTCTGTCGAGGACCTACGAGCAGTACTTC.